The 25 T cell receptor beta chains listed next were all sequenced from one sample in a study of blood T cell repertoires in COVID-19. Repertoires were generated with immunoSEQ multiplex PCR, while TCRdb's copy carries only in-frame clones and drops some. The sample carries roughly 170,000 clones, roughly 80% recorded once. The sequenced sample was PBMCs or T cells enriched from blood (not recorded which). The receptors originated from a man aged 50-59 years who had recovered from COVID-19.

This chain joins TRBV3-1 (or the pseudogene TRBV3-2) and TRBJ2-7, with 10 bases matching TRBD2. Germline CDR1 and CDR2: LGHDT and YNNKEL (reference sequence). Trimming removed 1 base from V and 2 bases from J; junction bases left unmatched: 2. This CDR3 is 15 amino acids long. The CDR3 here is CASSQASGGTYEQYF. The CDR3 DNA is TGTGCCAGCAGCCAAGCTAGCGGGGGTACCTACGAGCAGTACTTC.

The table lists this clone with a few counts. This chain links TRBV2 with TRBJ2-2; 9 nucleotides match TRBD1. The germline V gene has CDR1 SNHLY and CDR2 FYNNEI. CDR3 length equals 16 residues. V was pared by 7 bases and J by 1 base, with 7 bases of the junction left unmatched. CDR3 region: CASTRTGALNTGELFF. The CDR3 DNA is TGTGCCAGCACCCGGACAGGGGCACTGAACACCGGGGAGCTGTTTTTT. Full variable domain (missing parts from reference TRBV2 and TRBJ2-2): EPEVTQTPSHQVTQMGQEVILRCVPISNHLYFYWYRQILGQKVEFLVSFYNNEISEKSEIFDDQFSVERPDGSNFTLKIRSTKLEDSAMYFCASTRTGALNTGELFFGEGSRLTVL.

This clone occurred a few times. The chain combines TRBV7-2 with TRBJ1-3; D might be TRBD1 (6 bases). The germline CDR1 and CDR2 sequences are SGHTA and FQGNSA. The CDR3 is made up of 16 amino acids. Trimming took off 5 bases at V and 0 bases at J, with 14 bases between the two ends. The CDR3 sequence is CASSPRGGGSGNTIYF. DNA of the CDR3: TGTGCCAGCAGCCCCCGCGGGGGCGGCTCTGGAAACACCATATATTTT.

The chain has TRBV5-5 and TRBJ1-1; possible D gene TRBD1, 5 bases. V gave up 4 bases and J gave up 0 bases, with 16 bases separating them. Looked up from germline, CDR1 is SGHKS and CDR2 is YYEKEE (reference sequence). This CDR3 contains 16 residues. The CDR3 DNA sequence: TGTGCCAGCAGCCGGGGGGAAACACAGTTGAACACTGAAGCTTTCTTT. Translation: CASSRGETQLNTEAFF.

This clone was seen at least ten times. In nucleotides, the CDR3 is TGTGCCAGCAGTGAATTTGTAGGGACAGGGGGCTACGAGCAGTACTTC. It translates to CASSEFVGTGGYEQYF. V is TRBV25-1 and J is TRBJ2-7; 11 nucleotides align to TRBD1. CDR1 and CDR2 (germline): MGHDK, SYGVNS. The CDR3 is made up of 16 amino acids. V shed 1 base and J 3 bases; nucleotides not matched to a gene: 5.

The table lists this clone with a count of one. This chain connects TRBV19 to TRBJ1-2; D is unresolved. The CDR3 spans 16 residues. Per germline, CDR1 LNHDA and CDR2 SQIVND (reference sequence). Trimming shortened V by 1 base and J by 2 bases, and 14 bases separated the two germline ends. The CDR3 region has the DNA TGTGCCAGTAGTATAGGTGGAAGTAGCTCAAACTATGGCTACACCTTC. It specifies CASSIGGSSSNYGYTF.

This rearrangement joins TRBV27 to TRBJ2-7, with 7 bases matching TRBD1. Trimming at V came to 5 bases and at J to 6 bases, leaving 10 bases not matched to a gene. Germline V gene data show CDR1 as MNHEY and CDR2 as SMNVEV (reference sequence). The CDR3 spans 14 residues. CDR3 DNA: TGTGCCAGCAGTCCTACGGACAGGAGCGGCGAGCAGTACTTC. Translation: CASSPTDRSGEQYF.

This chain links TRBV12-3 or TRBV12-4 with TRBJ1-2; D perhaps matches TRBD1 (5 bases). Trimming cost V 6 bases and J 7 bases, with 12 bases left between them. The CDR3 runs 12 residues. The CDR3 nucleotides read TGTGCCAGCAGCCAAGGGGTGACTGGCTACACCTTC. Its protein is CASSQGVTGYTF.

This chain uses TRBV6-5 with TRBJ2-2; 11 nucleotides align to TRBD2. The CDR3 runs to 15 residues. Trimming took 11 bases from V and 7 from J; bases not matched to a gene: 12. From germline, CDR1 is MNHEY and CDR2 SVGAGI. CDR3 loop: CALGKTSGVIGELFF. The CDR3 nucleotides are TGTGCCCTGGGGAAGACTAGCGGGGTCATCGGGGAGCTGTTTTTT.

The rearrangement joins TRBV18 to TRBJ1-1; TRBD1 aligns across 9 bases. The germline CDR1 and CDR2 sequences are KGHSH and LQKENI. V dropped 8 bases and J dropped 0; count of bases not matched to a gene: 10. The CDR3 contains 16 residues. CDR3 coding DNA: TGTGCCAGCACAGGGGGGACAGGGAAATTGAACACTGAAGCTTTCTTT. Its translation: CASTGGTGKLNTEAFF.

J is TRBJ1-6 and V is TRBV4-2; 7 bases are shared with TRBD1. CDR3 size: 15 residues. Germline values: CDR1 LGHNA, CDR2 YNFKEQ. With V trimmed by 1 base and J by 4 bases, 1 base remained unmatched. This CDR3 is CASSQVGQYNSPLHF. DNA for the CDR3: TGTGCCAGCAGCCAAGTGGGACAGTATAATTCACCCCTCCACTTT.

The V and J genes are TRBV11-3 and TRBJ2-3, with TRBD1 identical over 10 bases. CDR1 and CDR2 from the germline V gene are SGHNT and YENEEA. With 1 base clipped from V and 1 base from J, the junction kept 2 bases outside the gene matches. This CDR3 is built from 16 residues. The chain's CDR3 is CASSLGQGAGTDTQYF. The CDR3, as DNA: TGTGCCAGCAGCTTAGGACAGGGGGCTGGCACAGATACGCAGTATTTT.

This chain links TRBV19 with TRBJ1-2; unclear D gene. From germline, CDR1 is LNHDA and CDR2 SQIVND (reference sequence). The V and J ends lost 7 bases and 4 bases respectively, with 19 bases between them. CDR3 size: 15 residues. CDR3: CASIPGGVSGYGYTF. The CDR3 DNA sequence: TGTGCCAGTATCCCCGGCGGGGTGTCAGGCTATGGCTACACCTTC.

V and J are TRBV12-3 or TRBV12-4 and TRBJ1-2; 7 bases line up with TRBD1. Germline trimming cut 6 bases from V and 8 bases from J; bases unmatched to any gene: 9. The CDR3 consists of 13 residues. The CDR3 DNA reads TGTGCCAGCAGCCTAAGGGACAGTGGCGGCTACACCTTC. Translating it yields CASSLRDSGGYTF.

Concerning this clone itself: One base away lies a much larger clone, so this may be a sequencing read error. Other nucleotide sequences in the sample specify the same CDR3. The chain recombines TRBV6-5 with TRBJ1-1; possible D gene TRBD1, 5 bases. The V end lost 2 bases, the J end lost 1 base, and 8 bases lay between the germline ends. Per germline, CDR1 MNHEY and CDR2 SVGAGI. The CDR3 loop spans 14 amino acids. The CDR3 reads CASSYLQGNTEAFF. The CDR3 bases are TGTGCCAGCAGTTACCTCCAGGGGAACACTGAAGCTTTCTTT.

The chain combines TRBV7-9 with TRBJ2-7, with TRBD1 identical over 7 bases. J lost 3 bases, V lost 8 bases, and 13 bases had no gene match. This CDR3 spans 15 amino acids. Germline CDR1 and CDR2: SEHNR and FQNEAQ (reference sequence). The DNA of the CDR3 is TGTGCCAGCCAGCAGGGGGTGACTGAAGGCTACGAGCAGTACTTC. This encodes CASQQGVTEGYEQYF.

The table lists this clone with a count of one. This chain uses TRBV29-1 with TRBJ2-1; D is possibly TRBD2 (6 bases). Trimming shortened V by 8 bases and J by 3 bases, and 17 bases separated the two germline ends. The CDR3 is 14 residues long. Germline V lookup: CDR1 SQVTM, CDR2 ANQGSEA. The CDR3 is CSSLGTLLYNEQFF. The CDR3 bases are TGCAGCTCGCTAGGGACTCTCCTCTACAATGAGCAGTTCTTC.

This sequence joins TRBV7-8 and TRBJ1-6; 8 positions agree with TRBD1. Germline CDR1 is SGHVS and CDR2 is FQNEAQ. Germline trimming cut 5 bases from V and 6 bases from J; bases unmatched to any gene: 6. The CDR3 covers 15 residues. Written as DNA, the CDR3 is TGTGCCAGCAGCGGGTGGACAGGGCCTAATTCACCCCTCCACTTT. This sequence encodes CASSGWTGPNSPLHF.

The chain links TRBV2 to TRBJ1-2; 8 bases map to TRBD1. This CDR3 region has 16 residues. Germline loops: CDR1 SNHLY, CDR2 FYNNEI. The V segment lost 2 bases and the J segment 3 bases; nucleotides outside the gene matches: 8. This CDR3 is CASSESLDRVDYGYTF. The CDR3 nucleotides read TGTGCCAGCAGTGAAAGCTTGGACAGGGTTGACTATGGCTACACCTTC.

The chain couples TRBV5-5 to TRBJ1-6; TRBD1 might be the D (5 bases). In germline, CDR1 is SGHKS, CDR2 YYEKEE (reference sequence). V shed 4 bases and J shed 6 bases, with 14 bases lying between them. This CDR3 spans 15 amino acids. The CDR3 region is CASSPGGFGNSPLHF. CDR3 DNA: TGTGCCAGCAGCCCGGGGGGGTTCGGTAATTCACCCCTCCACTTT.

The chain has TRBV5-1 and TRBJ1-1; unclear D gene. Trimming left V 2 bases short and J 0 bases short, with 11 bases between. CDR3 length equals 15 residues. Germline V lookup: CDR1 SGHRS, CDR2 YFSETQ. CDR3 amino acids: CASSLNQHLNTEAFF. The CDR3 coding sequence is TGCGCCAGCAGCTTAAACCAACACCTGAACACTGAAGCTTTCTTT.

The genes are TRBV14 and TRBJ2-2, with TRBD1 matching over 9 bases. Germline V gene data show CDR1 as SGHDN and CDR2 as FVKESK. The CDR3 is made up of 16 amino acids. J was trimmed by 1 base and V by 3 bases; bases with no gene match: 3. The CDR3 DNA sequence: TGTGCCAGCAGCCAGGACAGGGGCTGGAACACCGGGGAGCTGTTTTTT. Its translation is CASSQDRGWNTGELFF.

The chain combines TRBV12-5 with TRBJ1-6, with 7 nucleotides matching TRBD1. CDR3 length: 15 amino acids. In germline, CDR1 is LGHNT, CDR2 FRNRAP. V was clipped by 3 bases and J by 9 bases; unmatched bases: 8. The CDR3: CASGLDRVQGSPLHF. As DNA, the CDR3 is TGTGCTAGTGGTTTAGACAGGGTACAAGGTTCACCCCTCCACTTT.

V usage is TRBV2 and J usage is TRBJ1-3; no reliable D call. The germline CDR1 and CDR2 sequences are SNHLY and FYNNEI. This CDR3 is 12 amino acids long. With 10 bases removed from V and 0 bases from J, the gap between germline ends came to 7 bases. In DNA form, the CDR3 reads TGTGCCACCCATCCCTCTGGAAACACCATATATTTT. Protein sequence: CATHPSGNTIYF.

The gene calls are TRBV12-5 and TRBJ2-2; 7 nucleotides agree with TRBD1. Germline V lookup: CDR1 LGHNT, CDR2 FRNRAP. V was pared by 6 bases and J by 0 bases, with 1 base of the junction left unmatched. CDR3 length: 14 residues. CDR3 sequence: CASGGQANTGELFF. The CDR3 coding sequence is TGTGCTAGTGGCGGACAGGCGAACACCGGGGAGCTGTTTTTT.